Each of the 3 T cell receptor beta chains below was sequenced from the same sample in a study of spatial heterogeneity in lung cancer (dated by TCRdb to the late 2010s). Library creation used 5' RACE. Data came from a NextSeq 500. TCRdb took the public reads, trimmed them with fastp at Q25, ran MiXCR for clone calling and kept in-frame beta chains. When rows share a CDR3 protein, they turn into one entry using the most common DNA and genes. The sample data list tens of thousands of distinct CDR3 sequences, and about 14% of these were observed just once. The ten largest clones add up to 6.5% to 7.5% of the sample. Taken with the paper, the label for time point translates to: sample taken at primary tumor resection. For TCR sequencing, whole RNA was extracted from tumor and nontumor lung tissue, or from cryopreserved PBMC samples, and no cell sorting was done. The sample consisted of PBMCs, taken at surgery. The receptors shown here come from a male donor with early-stage non-small cell lung cancer.

The table lists this clonotype with many counts. The chain joins TRBV29-1 to TRBJ1-4; 7 bases map to TRBD1. CDR3 length: 12 residues. V shed 5 bases, J shed 7 bases, and the junction held 4 bases outside the gene matches. CDR1 SQVTM and CDR2 ANQGSEA come from the germline V gene. CDR3 protein: CSVMSGGEKLFF. DNA for the CDR3: TGCAGCGTTATGTCAGGGGGTGAAAAACTGTTTTTT. Full variable domain (outside the CDR3, taken from reference TRBV29-1 and TRBJ1-4): SAVISQKPSRDICQRGTSLTIQCQVDSQVTMMFWYRQQPGQSLTLIATANQGSEATYESGFVIDKFPISRPNLTFSTLTVSNMSPEDSSIYLCSVMSGGEKLFFGSGTQLSVL.

The rearrangement links TRBV2 to TRBJ2-1; D tentatively reads TRBD1 or TRBD2 (5 bases each). This CDR3 is 14 amino acids long. Per the germline V gene, CDR1 is SNHLY and CDR2 is FYNNEI. Trimming shortened V by 11 bases and J by 2 bases, and 16 bases separated the two germline ends. In DNA form, the CDR3 reads TGTGCCGAGAGGGGAAGGGGTGCCTACAATGAGCAGTTCTTC. Translated, it gives CAERGRGAYNEQFF.

This clonotype has a handful of counts. The J gene is TRBJ1-1, the V gene TRBV3-1, with D possibly matching TRBD1 (5 bases). Per the germline V gene, CDR1 is LGHDT and CDR2 is YNNKEL (reference sequence). V lost 4 bases to trimming and J lost 2 bases, with 11 bases between them. CDR3 size: 14 residues. This CDR3 reads CASSRRTPNTEAFF. The CDR3 DNA reads as TGTGCCAGCAGCCGGCGGACACCTAACACTGAAGCTTTCTTT.